Described below is a single T cell receptor beta chain sequence and its context. What it binds is not known. This clone may be a read error of a much larger clone one base away. The cohort's ophthalmopathy patients, a group with duration under 3 months, had a Clinical Activity Score of at least 3 and a NOSPECS grade of at least 4. Not enrolled were patients with uncontrolled infection, other autoimmune disease, pregnancy or lactation. PBMCs were collected from a roughly 9.7 ml volume of fresh peripheral blood. Germline assignment: CDR1 ENHRY and CDR2 SYGVKD. The ends were cut back, 3 bases at V and 8 bases at J, with 8 bases in the middle. The CDR3 contains 13 residues. The CDR3 regions of TCR beta were amplified from RNA transcripts. Primed by the HTBI set, a first-round RT-PCR was run on the TCR CDR3. TCRdb processed the multiplex PCR reads anew with MiXCR; each CDR3 protein has one entry. The sample contains about 600,000 distinct CDR3 sequences, about 16% of which appear only once.

This entry is derived from a study of T cells in Graves' hyperthyroidism and ophthalmopathy. Findings and limits, study-wide: Model predictions of ophthalmopathy came a median 6.5 months before onset.

The sample consisted of blood. The chain has TRBV10-3 and TRBJ1-6, with no clear D. The receptor was derived from a middle-aged woman with Graves' ophthalmopathy. CDR3 in amino acids: CAISEMGDSPLHF. The CDR3 coding sequence is TGTGCCATCAGTGAAATGGGTGATTCACCCCTCCACTTT.